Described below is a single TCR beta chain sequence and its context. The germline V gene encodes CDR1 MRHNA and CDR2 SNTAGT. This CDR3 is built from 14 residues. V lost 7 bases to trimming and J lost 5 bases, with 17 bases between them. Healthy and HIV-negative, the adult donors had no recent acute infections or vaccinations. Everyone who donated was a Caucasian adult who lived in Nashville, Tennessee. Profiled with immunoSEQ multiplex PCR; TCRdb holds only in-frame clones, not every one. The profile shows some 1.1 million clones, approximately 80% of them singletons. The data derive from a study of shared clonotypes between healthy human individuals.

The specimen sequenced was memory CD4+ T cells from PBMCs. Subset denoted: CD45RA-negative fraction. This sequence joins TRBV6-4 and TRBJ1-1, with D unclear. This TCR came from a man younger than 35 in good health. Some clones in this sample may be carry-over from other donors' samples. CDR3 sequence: CASKRPVVRTEAFF. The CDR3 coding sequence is TGTGCCAGCAAGAGACCTGTAGTTCGGACTGAAGCTTTCTTT.